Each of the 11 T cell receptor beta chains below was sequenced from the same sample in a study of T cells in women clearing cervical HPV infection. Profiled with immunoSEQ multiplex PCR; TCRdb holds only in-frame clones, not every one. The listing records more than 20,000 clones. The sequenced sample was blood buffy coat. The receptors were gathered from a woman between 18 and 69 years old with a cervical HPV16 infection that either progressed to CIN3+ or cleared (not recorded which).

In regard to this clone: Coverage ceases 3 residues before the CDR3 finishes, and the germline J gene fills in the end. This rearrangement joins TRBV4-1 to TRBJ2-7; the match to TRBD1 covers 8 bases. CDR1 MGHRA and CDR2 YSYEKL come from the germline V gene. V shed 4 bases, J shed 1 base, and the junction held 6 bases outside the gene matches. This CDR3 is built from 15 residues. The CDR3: CASSRDRGGSYEQYF. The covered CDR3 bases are TGCGCCAGCAGCCGAGACAGGGGAGGTTCCTACGAG.

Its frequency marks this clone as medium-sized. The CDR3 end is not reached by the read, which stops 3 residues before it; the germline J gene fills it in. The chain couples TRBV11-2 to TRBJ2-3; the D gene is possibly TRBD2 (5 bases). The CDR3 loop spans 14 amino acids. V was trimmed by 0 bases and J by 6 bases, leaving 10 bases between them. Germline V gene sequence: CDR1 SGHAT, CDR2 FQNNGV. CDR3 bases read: TGTGCCAGCAGCTTAGATAACAGCGGTGATACG. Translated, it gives CASSLDNSGDT. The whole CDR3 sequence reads CASSLDNSGDTQYF.

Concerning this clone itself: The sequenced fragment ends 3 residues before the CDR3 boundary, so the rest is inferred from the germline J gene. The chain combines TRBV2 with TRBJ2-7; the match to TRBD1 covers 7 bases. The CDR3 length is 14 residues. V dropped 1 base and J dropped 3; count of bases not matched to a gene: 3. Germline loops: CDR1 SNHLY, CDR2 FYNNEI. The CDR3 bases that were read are TGTGCCAGCAGTGAAGGGACAGGACACTACGAG. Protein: CASSEGTGHYE. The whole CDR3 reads CASSEGTGHYEQYF.

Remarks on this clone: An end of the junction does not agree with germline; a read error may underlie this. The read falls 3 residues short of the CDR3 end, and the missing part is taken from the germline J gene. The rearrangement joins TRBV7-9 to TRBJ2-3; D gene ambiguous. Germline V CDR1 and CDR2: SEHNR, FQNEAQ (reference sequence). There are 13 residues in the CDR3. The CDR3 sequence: CSSSPAGSETQYF. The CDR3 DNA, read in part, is TGTTCCAGCAGCCCCGCCGGGTCAGAGACG.

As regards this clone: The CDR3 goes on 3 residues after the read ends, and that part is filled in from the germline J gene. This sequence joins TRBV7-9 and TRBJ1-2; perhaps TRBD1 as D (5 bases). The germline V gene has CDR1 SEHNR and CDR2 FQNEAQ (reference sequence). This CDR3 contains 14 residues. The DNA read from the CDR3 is TGTGCCAGCAGCTTCGGCCAGGGAATGGGTGAC. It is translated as CASSFGQGMGD. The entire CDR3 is CASSFGQGMGDYTF.

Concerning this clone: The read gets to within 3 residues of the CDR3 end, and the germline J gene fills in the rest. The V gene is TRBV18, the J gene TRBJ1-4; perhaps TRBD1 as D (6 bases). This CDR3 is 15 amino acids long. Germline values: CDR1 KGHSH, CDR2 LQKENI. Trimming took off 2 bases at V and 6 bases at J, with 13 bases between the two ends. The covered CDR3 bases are TGTGCCAGCTCACCAGGGCAGGGGTACTATGAAAAA. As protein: CASSPGQGYYEK. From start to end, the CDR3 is CASSPGQGYYEKLFF. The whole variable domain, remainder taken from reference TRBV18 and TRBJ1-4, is NAGVMQNPRHLVRRRGQEARLRCSPMKGHSHVYWYRQLPEEGLKFMVYLQKENIIDESGMPKERFSAEFPKEGPSILRIQQVVRGDSAAYFCASSPGQGYYEKLFFGSGTQLSVL.

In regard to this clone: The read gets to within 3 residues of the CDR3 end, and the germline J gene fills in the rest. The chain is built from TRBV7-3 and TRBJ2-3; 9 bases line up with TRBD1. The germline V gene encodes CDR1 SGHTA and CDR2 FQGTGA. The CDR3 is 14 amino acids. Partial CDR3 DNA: TGTGCCAGCAGTCGGACAGGGGCTGGCGATGCG. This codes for CASSRTGAGDA. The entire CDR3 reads CASSRTGAGDAQYF.

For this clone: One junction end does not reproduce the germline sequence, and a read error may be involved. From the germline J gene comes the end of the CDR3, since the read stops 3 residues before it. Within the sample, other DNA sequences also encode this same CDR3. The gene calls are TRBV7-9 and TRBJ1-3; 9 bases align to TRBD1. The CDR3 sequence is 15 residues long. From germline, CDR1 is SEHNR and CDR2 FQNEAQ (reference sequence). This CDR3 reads CASSHGQGYGNTIYF. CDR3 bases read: TGTGCCAGCAGCCATGGACAGGGGTACGGAAACACG.

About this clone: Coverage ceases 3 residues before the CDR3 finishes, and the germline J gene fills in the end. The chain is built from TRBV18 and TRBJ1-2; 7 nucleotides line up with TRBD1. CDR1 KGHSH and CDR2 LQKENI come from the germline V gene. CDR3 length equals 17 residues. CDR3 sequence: CASSPFSKGAIENIYTF. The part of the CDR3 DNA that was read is TGTGCCAGCTCACCATTTTCTAAGGGGGCCATTGAAAACATC.

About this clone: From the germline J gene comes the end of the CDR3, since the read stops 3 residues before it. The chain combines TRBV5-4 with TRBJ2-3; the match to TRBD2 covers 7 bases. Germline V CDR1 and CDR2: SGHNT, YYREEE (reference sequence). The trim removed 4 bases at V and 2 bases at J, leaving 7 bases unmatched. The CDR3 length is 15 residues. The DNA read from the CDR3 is TGTGCCAGCAGCGCTCTCGGGGGGTACACAGATACG. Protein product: CASSALGGYTDT. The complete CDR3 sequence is CASSALGGYTDTQYF.

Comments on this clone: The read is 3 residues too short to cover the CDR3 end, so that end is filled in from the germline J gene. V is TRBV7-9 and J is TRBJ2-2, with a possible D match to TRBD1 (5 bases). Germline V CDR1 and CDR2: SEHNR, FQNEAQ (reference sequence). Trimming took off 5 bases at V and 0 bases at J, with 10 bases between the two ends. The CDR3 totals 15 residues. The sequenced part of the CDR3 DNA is TGTGCCAGCAGCAAACAGGCCTCGAACACCGGGGAG. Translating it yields CASSKQASNTGE. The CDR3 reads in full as CASSKQASNTGELFF. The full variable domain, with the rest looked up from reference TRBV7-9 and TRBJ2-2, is DTGVSQNPRHKITKRGQNVTFRCDPISEHNRLYWYRQTLGQGPEFLTYFQNEAQLEKSRLLSDRFSAERPKGSFSTLEIQRTEQGDSAMYLCASSKQASNTGELFFGEGSRLTVL.